The sequence of this T cell receptor (beta chain) was determined in a study of T cells in Graves' hyperthyroidism and ophthalmopathy. Across the study: Peripheral blood was obtained at initial diagnosis, preceding any treatment. Findings of the study overall: Researchers found most expanded thyroid clonotypes above 0.001 in blood as well.

Duration under 3 months, a NOSPECS grade of at least 4, and a Clinical Activity Score of at least 3 characterized the ophthalmopathy patients. Exclusion criteria comprised uncontrolled infection, other autoimmune disease, pregnancy or lactation. Ten or more counts support this clonotype. Its antigen remains unidentified. RNA transcripts served as the template for amplifying TCR beta CDR3 regions. Primed by the HTBI set, a first-round RT-PCR was run on the TCR CDR3. TCRdb recomputed calls from the multiplex PCR reads with MiXCR, one row per CDR3 protein. The repertoire holds 600,000 or so distinct CDR3 sequences, with around 13% as singletons. Germline CDR1 SEHNR, CDR2 FQNEAQ (reference sequence). The CDR3 is 18 residues long. Trimming at V came to 6 bases and at J to 2 bases, leaving 11 bases not matched to a gene.

The sample consisted of blood. The chain joins TRBV7-9 to TRBJ2-3; TRBD2 aligns across 13 bases. The clonotype comes from a woman aged 45 to 65 with Graves' ophthalmopathy. The CDR3 spells CASSSDGTSGAITDTQYF. The CDR3 DNA follows: TGTGCCAGCAGTTCAGACGGGACTAGCGGGGCCATCACAGATACGCAGTATTTT.